This entry concerns a single TCR beta chain. The target antigen is unknown. Some clones are missing from TCRdb's copy, which holds only in-frame ones; the method was immunoSEQ multiplex PCR. This table has 41,000 or so clones, about four fifths appearing once. This sample stems from a study of a mutant IDH1 vaccine in newly diagnosed glioma. Overall study: In weeks 1, 3, 5, 7, 11, 15, 19 and 23, patients were immunized, eight times in all. The start of vaccination came 4-6 weeks after radiotherapy alone, or with temozolomide cycles.

Time point reported: week 23, last vaccination. In the vaccine, a single dose held 300 ug of the mutant IDH1 20-mer peptide, along with topical imiquimod. New WHO grade 3 or 4 astrocytomas that were IDH1-mutant and ATRX-lost occurred in the donors. Germline CDR1 reads LNHDA; CDR2 reads SQIVND (reference sequence). The germline V and J ends were trimmed by 1 base and 0 bases, with 12 bases remaining between them. This CDR3 contains 16 residues. The sequence was collected from a woman between 35 and 50 years old with glioma. Some clones in this sample may be carry-over from other donors' samples. Here the sequenced sample was PBMCs, taken from a glioma patient whose treatment included an IDH1 peptide vaccine. The chain uses TRBV19 and TRBJ1-1, with a possible D match to TRBD1 (5 bases). The CDR3 here is CASSIAAGPVNTEAFF. The CDR3 DNA follows: TGTGCCAGTAGTATAGCGGCAGGGCCTGTGAACACTGAAGCTTTCTTT.